These 16 T cell receptor beta chains share one sample of origin, sequenced in a study of blood T cell repertoires in COVID-19. Using immunoSEQ multiplex PCR, the repertoire was profiled, and TCRdb retains in-frame clones only, with some absent. Of around 150,000 clones in the sample, approximately 87% were seen once. The sequenced sample was peripheral blood. The receptors shown here come from a middle-aged woman with acute or convalescent COVID-19.

This rearrangement joins TRBV10-3 to TRBJ2-1, with 15 bases fitting TRBD2. Trimming at V came to 3 bases and at J to 7 bases, leaving 7 bases not matched to a gene. The CDR3 length is 17 residues. Germline V gene lookup returns CDR1 ENHRY and CDR2 SYGVKD. DNA for the CDR3: TGTGCCATCAGTGAATCACCGGGACTAGCGGGGGGAAATGAGCAGTTCTTC. It yields the protein CAISESPGLAGGNEQFF.

The chain employs TRBV7-2 and TRBJ2-1; 8 bases fit TRBD2. This CDR3 has 12 residues. V shed 4 bases, J shed 12 bases, and the junction held 5 bases outside the gene matches. Looked up from germline, CDR1 is SGHTA and CDR2 is FQGNSA. The CDR3 region is CASSSAAGGQFF. The CDR3 nucleotides are TGTGCCAGCAGCTCCGCCGCGGGGGGGCAGTTCTTC.

The V gene is TRBV7-2, the J gene TRBJ2-5; no clear D. The germline V gene has CDR1 SGHTA and CDR2 FQGNSA. V shed 1 base and J shed 2 bases, with 11 bases lying between them. This CDR3 comprises 15 residues. The CDR3 protein is CASSLDPARQETQYF. The DNA for the CDR3 is TGTGCCAGCAGCTTAGACCCGGCTAGACAAGAGACCCAGTACTTC.

The chain has TRBV4-1 and TRBJ2-2, with D perhaps TRBD2 (6 bases). This CDR3 spans 19 amino acids. The V end was cut by 7 bases, the J end by 2 bases, with 26 bases between. Germline CDR1 MGHRA, CDR2 YSYEKL. In DNA, the CDR3 is TGCGCCAGCAACCCAGGAATTCTGCGGAGGGAGGTTAACACCGGGGAGCTGTTTTTT. This translates into CASNPGILRREVNTGELFF.

This chain joins TRBV7-2 and TRBJ1-2, with 10 bases aligning to TRBD1. Germline trimming cut 5 bases from V and 4 bases from J; bases unmatched to any gene: 7. This CDR3 region has 15 residues. CDR1 is SGHTA and CDR2 is FQGNSA in the germline V gene. The DNA of the CDR3 is TGTGCCAGCAGCGCCAGACAGGGGGCGCCCTATGGCTACACCTTC. It yields the protein CASSARQGAPYGYTF.

The chain is built from TRBV19 and TRBJ1-6; 9 bases match TRBD1. Germline assignment: CDR1 LNHDA and CDR2 SQIVND (reference sequence). V lost 6 bases to trimming and J lost 10 bases; unmatched junction nucleotides: 7. The length of the CDR3 is 14 residues. The CDR3 loop is CASRPGQGYSPLHF. The CDR3 nucleotides are TGTGCCAGTAGACCGGGACAGGGTTACTCACCCCTCCACTTT.

The chain links TRBV29-1 to TRBJ1-2, with D perhaps matching TRBD1 (6 bases). CDR1 and CDR2 (germline): SQVTM, ANQGSEA. V lost 3 bases and J lost 3, with 14 bases in between. This CDR3 has 14 amino acids. CDR3 nucleotides: TGCAGCGTTGAGGGGGGGGCTGCGGACTATGGCTACACCTTC. The encoded protein is CSVEGGAADYGYTF.

The gene calls are TRBV29-1 and TRBJ1-4; D is perhaps TRBD1 (5 bases). The CDR3 consists of 12 residues. Looked up from germline, CDR1 is SQVTM and CDR2 is ANQGSEA. V was trimmed by 1 base and J by 8 bases, leaving 8 bases between them. The CDR3 reads CSVEAGPEKLFF. The CDR3 DNA follows: TGCAGCGTTGAAGCAGGGCCGGAAAAACTGTTTTTT.

V usage is TRBV7-6 and J usage is TRBJ2-3; tentative D call: TRBD1 (6 bases). The V end lost 6 bases, the J end lost 2 bases, and 15 bases lay between the germline ends. CDR1 and CDR2 from the germline V gene are SGHVS and FNYEAQ. CDR3 size: 15 residues. The CDR3 sequence is CASRLQGLVTDTQYF. CDR3 DNA sequence: TGTGCCAGCAGGTTACAGGGATTAGTCACAGATACGCAGTATTTT.

This clone was detected a few times. The chain carries TRBV29-1 and TRBJ2-7; 8 nucleotides match TRBD2. The CDR3 totals 13 residues. CDR1 and CDR2 (germline): SQVTM, ANQGSEA. The junction had 4 bases not matched to a gene; V was cut back by 4 bases and J by 2 bases. CDR3 sequence reads: CSVVLAGPYEQYF. The CDR3 DNA reads as TGCAGCGTTGTGCTAGCGGGCCCCTACGAGCAGTACTTC.

This clone was counted once. The rearrangement links TRBV11-1 to TRBJ1-1; possibly TRBD1 for D (5 bases). The CDR3 has 16 amino acids. Trimming took 0 bases from V and 1 from J, leaving 12 bases between them. CDR1 is SGHAT, CDR2 FQDESV, per germline (reference sequence). CDR3 sequence (DNA): TGTGCCAGCAGCTTAGCCCAGGGTCTGGGGAACACTGAAGCTTTCTTT. Amino acids: CASSLAQGLGNTEAFF.

The CDR3 here is CASSWTGATEAFF. The CDR3 coding sequence is TGTGCCAGCAGTTGGACAGGGGCCACTGAAGCTTTCTTT. J is TRBJ1-1 and V is TRBV27; 9 positions agree with TRBD1. Germline V gene lookup returns CDR1 MNHEY and CDR2 SMNVEV (reference sequence). The CDR3 spans 13 residues. With V trimmed by 4 bases and J by 4 bases, 1 base remained unmatched.

This clone was seen only a few times. This chain connects TRBV27 to TRBJ2-1, with 11 nucleotides matching TRBD2. V shed 5 bases, J shed 5 bases, and the junction held 8 bases outside the gene matches. Germline CDR1 reads MNHEY; CDR2 reads SMNVEV (reference sequence). This CDR3 has 16 residues. This chain's CDR3 is CASSRSGLAVNNEQFF. The CDR3 nucleotides are TGTGCCAGCAGTAGATCGGGACTAGCGGTTAACAATGAGCAGTTCTTC.

The rearrangement uses TRBV5-4 and TRBJ2-3; 9 positions agree with TRBD2. V lost 3 bases and J lost 5; bases outside the gene matches: 4. The CDR3 runs 14 residues. The germline CDR1 and CDR2 sequences are SGHNT and YYREEE (reference sequence). CDR3 nucleotides: TGTGCCAGCAGCTCGCTAGCGGGAAGAGATACGCAGTATTTT. It specifies CASSSLAGRDTQYF.

The chain links TRBV4-1 to TRBJ2-1; TRBD2 aligns across 9 bases. CDR1 is MGHRA and CDR2 is YSYEKL in the germline V gene. V lost 0 bases, J lost 5 bases, and 14 bases stayed unmatched. This CDR3 spans 19 amino acids. In nucleotides, the CDR3 is TGCGCCAGCAGCCAAGACGGCCTAGCGGGGATGAGGCGGAACAATGAGCAGTTCTTC. This codes for CASSQDGLAGMRRNNEQFF.

The chain couples TRBV5-1 to TRBJ1-1, with 10 bases matching TRBD1. The CDR3 is 16 residues long. Germline V gives CDR1 SGHRS, CDR2 YFSETQ. J was trimmed by 5 bases and V by 4 bases; bases with no gene match: 11. The CDR3 here is CASSKPGQGMGTEAFF. CDR3 DNA sequence: TGCGCCAGCAGCAAACCGGGACAGGGGATGGGGACTGAAGCTTTCTTT.